This T cell receptor beta chain is drawn from a study of blood T cell repertoires in COVID-19 (dated by TCRdb to about 2020). The study in broad terms: Samples from collaborators originated in the United States, Italy and Spain and spanned both the acute and convalescent phases of COVID-19. The material from the prospective study consisted of cDNA or gDNA derived from T cells, B-cell-depleted T cells, or PBMCs. Deeply sampled blood TCRbeta repertoires from subjects exposed to, actively infected with, or recovered from COVID-19 were included in the dataset. The repertoires were released in a freely available public database intended as a resource for research on the immune response to SARS-CoV-2. The samples were drawn from the first 160 participants of the ongoing ImmuneRACE study and from over a thousand subjects provided by 6 global collaborators. Nearly every sample came with metadata listing a de-identified subject ID, COVID-19 status, age in years and sex. HLA class I and class II types, where available, came from metadata supplied by the sample provider rather than from assay-based typing.

As for this clone: The antigen it binds to is not known. There are no base qualities to consult, and no much larger clone falls within one base.

The V end loses 5 bases and the J end loses 1 base, and a stretch of 6 bases separates them. CDR3 length: 13 amino acids, cysteine to phenylalanine. Only CDR3 DNA remains: 39 bases, in frame from the first base. Reading the germline V gene gives CDR1 MNHEY and CDR2 SVGAGI. TCRbeta CDR3 regions were amplified from genomic DNA using the immunoSEQ Assay, a bias-controlled multiplex PCR. On the authors' methods: Nucleated cell counts per sample were estimated from amplification of reference gene primers within the assay. Sequence reads were collapsed and filtered to measure the absolute abundance of every unique TCRbeta CDR3 rearrangement. For each sample, productive Simpson clonality was calculated as the square root of Simpson's diversity index across productive rearrangements. TCRdb retrieved this table from immuneACCESS and kept in-frame rearrangements only. Not all clones are present; in checked studies, unresolved V genes account for under half, and no reason is known for the remainder. V and J calls and clone size are given by that table; D and trimming were obtained from the DNA. The sample table shows 120,000 to 150,000 clones, and around 83% are seen once. The ten largest clones take up around 8.5% of the sample.

The paper's findings and limits, for the study overall: How much clinical and demographic metadata was included differed by source and by participant, and the metadata was provided uncurated.

Each collaborating institution followed its own protocols to collect whole blood in K2EDTA tubes. For TCRbeta analysis, collaborators shipped samples in one of three forms: frozen whole blood, isolated PBMCs, or DNA extracted from either of those sample types. The rearrangement joined TRBV6-5 to TRBJ1-3; a tentative D match to TRBD1 spans 5 bases. This receptor was identified in a woman aged 60 to 75 with acute or convalescent COVID-19. The sample taken for sequencing was peripheral blood. The nucleotide sequence reads as follows: TGTGCCAGCAGTCGACAGTCTGGAAACACCATATATTTT. Translated, this is CASSRQSGNTIYF.